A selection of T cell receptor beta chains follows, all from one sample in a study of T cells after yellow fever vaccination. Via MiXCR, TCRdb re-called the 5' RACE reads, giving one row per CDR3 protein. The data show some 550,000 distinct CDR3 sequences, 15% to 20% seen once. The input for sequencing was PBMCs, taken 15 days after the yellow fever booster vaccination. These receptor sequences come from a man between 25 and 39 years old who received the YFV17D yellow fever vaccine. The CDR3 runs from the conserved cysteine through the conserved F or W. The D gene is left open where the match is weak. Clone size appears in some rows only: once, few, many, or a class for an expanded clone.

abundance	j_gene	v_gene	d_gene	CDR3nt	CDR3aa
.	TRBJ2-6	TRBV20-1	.	TGCAGTGCTAGAGTGGCAGGGCCGACGGGAATGTCTGGGGCCAACGTCCTGACTTTC	CSARVAGPTGMSGANVLTF
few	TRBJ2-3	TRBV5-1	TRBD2	TGCGCCAGCAGTTTTAGCGGGAGGAGCACAGATACGCAGTATTTT	CASSFSGRSTDTQYF
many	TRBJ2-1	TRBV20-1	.	TGCAGTGCTGTTATAGCGGATTACAATGAGCAGTTCTTC	CSAVIADYNEQFF
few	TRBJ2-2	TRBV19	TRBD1	TGTGCCAGTAGCGCCAGGGGGCTTACCGGGGAGCTGTTTTTT	CASSARGLTGELFF
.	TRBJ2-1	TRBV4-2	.	TGTGCCAGCAGCCAAGACGTCCCAGCCTACAATGAGCAGTTCTTC	CASSQDVPAYNEQFF
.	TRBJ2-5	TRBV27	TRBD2	TGTGCCAGCAGTTGGAGGCGGGAGGGCCGAGAGACCCAGTACTTC	CASSWRREGRETQYF
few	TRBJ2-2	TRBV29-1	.	TGCAGCGGGGCACAGGGAACCGGGGAGCTGTTTTTT	CSGAQGTGELFF
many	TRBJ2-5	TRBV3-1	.	TGTGCCAGCAGCCCATCGTGGAGGGGACTTCAAGAGACCCAGTACTTC	CASSPSWRGLQETQYF
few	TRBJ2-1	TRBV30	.	TGTGCCTGGAGTGTACAGGAAATGAAGCAGTTCTTC	CAWSVQEMKQFF
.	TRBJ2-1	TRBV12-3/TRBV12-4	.	TGTGCCAGCAGTTTAAAGCCCAATGAGCAGTTCTTC	CASSLKPNEQFF
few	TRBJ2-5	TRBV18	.	TGTGCCAGCTCACCCACCGGCGGGGTACCTCAAGAGACCCAGTACTTC	CASSPTGGVPQETQYF
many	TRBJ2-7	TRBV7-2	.	TGTGCCAGCAGCCCCCCTCAACGGCTCTTCGAGCAGTACTTC	CASSPPQRLFEQYF
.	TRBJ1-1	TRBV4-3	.	TGCGCCAGCAGCCAAGCCAATAGAGGAGTGGTTGAAGCTTTCTTT	CASSQANRGVVEAFF
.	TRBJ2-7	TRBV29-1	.	TGCAGCGTTCGCGCGAGCGTCTACGAGCAGTACTTC	CSVRASVYEQYF
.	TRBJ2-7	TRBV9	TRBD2	TGTGCCAGCAGCGAGGGAGCGGGAGGGGCCTACGAGCAGTACTTC	CASSEGAGGAYEQYF
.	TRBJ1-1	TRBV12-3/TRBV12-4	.	TGTGCCAGCAGTTTACCGAGACGGAACACTGAAGCTTTCTTT	CASSLPRRNTEAFF
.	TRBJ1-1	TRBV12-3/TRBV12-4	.	TGTGCCAGCAGTTTGGGGAACCACGCAGGTGAAGCTTTCTTT	CASSLGNHAGEAFF
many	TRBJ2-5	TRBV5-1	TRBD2	TGCGCCAGCAGCTCAGGACTAGAAGAGACCCAGTACTTC	CASSSGLEETQYF
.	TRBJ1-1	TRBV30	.	TGTGCCTGGAGTGTACTGGGCACTGAAGCTTTCTTT	CAWSVLGTEAFF
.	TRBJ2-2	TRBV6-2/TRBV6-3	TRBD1	TGTGCCAGCATCCACTCGACAGGGGGGGCCGGGGAGCTGTTTTTT	CASIHSTGGAGELFF
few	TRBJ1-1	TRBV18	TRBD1	TGTGCCAGCTCACCAAATACAGGGGGATACACTGAAGCTTTCTTT	CASSPNTGGYTEAFF
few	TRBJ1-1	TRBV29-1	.	TGCAGCGTTGCCCAGGGGATATCGGGCACTGAAGCTTTCTTT	CSVAQGISGTEAFF
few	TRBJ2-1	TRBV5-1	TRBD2	TGCGCCAGCAGCTTGGATTGGACTAGCGGAAACAATGAGCAGTTCTTC	CASSLDWTSGNNEQFF
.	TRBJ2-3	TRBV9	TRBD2	TGTGCCAGCAGCGTAGCTGTAGGTCTAGCGGGATTGGTGGATACGCAGTATTTT	CASSVAVGLAGLVDTQYF
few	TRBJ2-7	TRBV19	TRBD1	TGTGCCAGTAGTCCGAGCGGACAGGGACTCTACGAGCAGTACTTC	CASSPSGQGLYEQYF
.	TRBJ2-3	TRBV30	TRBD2	TGTGCCTGGAGTGTCACGGGACTAGCGAGAAATACGCAGTATTTT	CAWSVTGLARNTQYF
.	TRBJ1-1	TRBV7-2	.	TGTGCCAGCAGCCAAACATACAGGGAGGGAGCTTTCTTT	CASSQTYREGAFF
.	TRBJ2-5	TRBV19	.	TGTGCCAGTAGAACCCCGGGACTGGGCCCTGAAGAGACCCAGTACTTC	CASRTPGLGPEETQYF
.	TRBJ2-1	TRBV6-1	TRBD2	TGTGCCAGCACCAGAGGAGGACTAGCGGGAGAGATTGAGCAGTTCTTC	CASTRGGLAGEIEQFF
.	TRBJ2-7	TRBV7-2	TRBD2	TGTGCCAGCAGCTTAACTCTAGCGGCTGGCTACGAGCAGTACTTC	CASSLTLAAGYEQYF
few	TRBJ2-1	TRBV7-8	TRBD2	TGTGCCAGCAGCGCCCGACTAGCGGGAGGGGCGGATGAGCAGTTCTTC	CASSARLAGGADEQFF
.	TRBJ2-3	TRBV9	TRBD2	TGTGCCAGCAGCTTTAGCGGGAGTGGCTCCGATACGCAGTATTTT	CASSFSGSGSDTQYF
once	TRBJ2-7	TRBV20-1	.	TGCAGTGCTACAAGGGCCCTGCCCTCCTACGAGCAGTACTTC	CSATRALPSYEQYF
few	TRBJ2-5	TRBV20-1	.	TGCAGTGCTATCCGGGGACTTCAAGAGACCCAGTACTTC	CSAIRGLQETQYF
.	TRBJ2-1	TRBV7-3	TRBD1	TGTGCCAGCAGCCCAAATAGGGACAGCTACAATGAGCAGTTCTTC	CASSPNRDSYNEQFF
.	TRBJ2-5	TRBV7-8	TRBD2	TGTGCCAGCAGCACGGGACTAGCGGGAGGCGGTAGGCAAGAGACCCAGTACTTC	CASSTGLAGGGRQETQYF
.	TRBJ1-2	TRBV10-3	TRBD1	TGTGCCATCAGTCAACCGGGACAGGAGTATGGCTACACCTTC	CAISQPGQEYGYTF
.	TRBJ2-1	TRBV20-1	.	TGCAGTGCTAGAGGTCTGGGGGCCCCGGTCGCCAATGAGCAGTTCTTC	CSARGLGAPVANEQFF
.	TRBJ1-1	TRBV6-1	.	TGTGCCAGCAGCCCCCTGTATTCGAACACTGAAGCTTTCTTT	CASSPLYSNTEAFF
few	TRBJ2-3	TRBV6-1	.	TGTGCCAGCAGTCCTAGGGACATCACAGATACGCAGTATTTT	CASSPRDITDTQYF
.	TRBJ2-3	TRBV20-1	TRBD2	TGCAGTGCTAAAGCAACTAGCGGGAGAGGGGATACGCAGTATTTT	CSAKATSGRGDTQYF
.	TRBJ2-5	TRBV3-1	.	TGTGCCAGCAGCCAAGGGGGGCACCTAGGTCGCGAGACCCAGTACTTC	CASSQGGHLGRETQYF
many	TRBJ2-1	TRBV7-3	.	TGTGCCAGCAGCTTGGGGGCTAGCGGTGGGAATGAGCAGTTCTTC	CASSLGASGGNEQFF
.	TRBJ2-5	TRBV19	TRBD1	TGTGCCAGTAGTATAGTACCCCTGGACAGGGTCCCGGCCACTCAAGAGACCCAGTACTTC	CASSIVPLDRVPATQETQYF
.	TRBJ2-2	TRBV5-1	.	TGCGCCAGCAGCCCACCTCCGGACAGACCCACCGGGGAGCTGTTTTTT	CASSPPPDRPTGELFF
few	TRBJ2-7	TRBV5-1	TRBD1	TGCGCCAGCAGCATAACGACAGGGGGCTACGAGCAGTACTTC	CASSITTGGYEQYF
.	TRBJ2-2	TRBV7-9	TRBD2	TGTGCCAGCAGCTTATCCGGGACTAGCGGGTCTCACGGGGAGCTGTTTTTT	CASSLSGTSGSHGELFF
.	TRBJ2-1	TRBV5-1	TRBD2	TGCGCCAGCAGCCTTACTAGCGGGAGGGCCCCTGAGCAGTTCTTC	CASSLTSGRAPEQFF
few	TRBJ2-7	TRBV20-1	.	TGCAGTGTCAAACGGGTGAGAATTAGGGAGCAGTACTTC	CSVKRVRIREQYF
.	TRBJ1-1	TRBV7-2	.	TGTGCCAGCAGCTTAGTAGCGGGCACTGAAGCTTTCTTT	CASSLVAGTEAFF
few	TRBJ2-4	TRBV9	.	TGTGCCAGCAGCGTAGCGCCCAAAAACATTCAGTACTTC	CASSVAPKNIQYF
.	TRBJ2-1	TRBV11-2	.	TGTGCCAGCAGCTTAGTTTCAGGGCTAAGGCGGGCTATCTACAATGAGCAGTTCTTC	CASSLVSGLRRAIYNEQFF